The sequence of this T cell receptor (beta chain) was determined in a study of blood T cell repertoires in COVID-19. Study details: Samples taken during acute and convalescent COVID-19 were collected in the United States, Italy and Spain. PBMCs, B-cell-depleted T cells, or T cells provided the cDNA or gDNA that made up the material.

The V segment lost 0 bases and the J segment 1 base; nucleotides outside the gene matches: 0. This CDR3 region has 16 residues. Germline V gives CDR1 MGHRA, CDR2 YSYEKL. The authors' processing: Reference gene primer amplification yielded estimated nucleated cell counts. The data were produced by immunoSEQ multiplex PCR, yet TCRdb's version contains in-frame clones alone and is incomplete. That table supplies the V and J calls and clone size; D and trimming were determined from the DNA. The sample includes approximately 110,000 clones, over 60% of them seen just once. A few counts support this clone. The chain carries TRBV4-1 and TRBJ2-7; 13 bases line up with TRBD2. The clonotype originates from a human donor in a cohort sampled during active or convalescent COVID-19. Sequenced: peripheral blood. The CDR3 DNA reads as TGCGCCAGCAGCCAAGAGGGACTAGCGGGGTCCTACGAGCAGTACTTC. Protein: CASSQEGLAGSYEQYF.